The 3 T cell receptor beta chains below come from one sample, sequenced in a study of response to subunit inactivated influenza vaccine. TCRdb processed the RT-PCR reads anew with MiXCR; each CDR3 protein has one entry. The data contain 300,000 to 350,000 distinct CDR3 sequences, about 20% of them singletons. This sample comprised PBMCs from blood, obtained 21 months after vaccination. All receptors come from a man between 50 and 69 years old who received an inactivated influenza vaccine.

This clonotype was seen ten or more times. This CDR3 is CASSEPSSPPYGYTF. The DNA for the CDR3 is TGTGCCAGCAGTGAACCAAGCAGTCCGCCCTATGGCTACACCTTC. The J gene is TRBJ1-2, the V gene TRBV6-1; D gene unclear. CDR1 and CDR2 (germline): MNHNS, SASEGT. V was trimmed by 2 bases and J by 4 bases, leaving 14 bases between them. This CDR3 comprises 15 residues.

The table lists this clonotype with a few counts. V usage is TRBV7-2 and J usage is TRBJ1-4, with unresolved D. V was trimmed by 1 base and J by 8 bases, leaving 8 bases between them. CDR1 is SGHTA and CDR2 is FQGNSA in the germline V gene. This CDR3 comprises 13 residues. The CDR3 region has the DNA TGTGCCAGCAGCTTAGGACTGCCGGAAAAACTGTTTTTT. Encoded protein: CASSLGLPEKLFF.

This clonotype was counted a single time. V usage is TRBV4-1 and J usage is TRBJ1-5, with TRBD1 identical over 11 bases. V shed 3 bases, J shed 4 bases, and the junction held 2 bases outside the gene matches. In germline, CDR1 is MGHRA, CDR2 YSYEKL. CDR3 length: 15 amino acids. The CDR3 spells CASSHGQGANQPQHF. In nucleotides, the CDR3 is TGCGCCAGCAGCCATGGACAGGGGGCGAATCAGCCCCAGCATTTT.